A selection of T cell receptor beta chains follows, all from one sample in a study of cytomegalovirus exposure and HLA in healthy donors. Assay: immunoSEQ multiplex PCR; the TCRdb copy retains only in-frame clones and omits some. This sample has approximately 120,000 clones, with about 10% found just once. Material for sequencing was PBMCs. Receptors originate from a young woman in good health and CMV-seropositive. CDR3s include the opening cysteine and the closing phenylalanine or tryptophan. The D gene is left open where the match is weak. A clone size is listed for some rows: how often the clone was seen (once, few, many), or a class if it is expanded.

d_call	v_call	j_call	clone_size	cdr3_nt	cdr3_aa
TRBD1	TRBV4-1	TRBJ1-1	-	TGCGCCAGCAGCGTAGGGGACAGGAGGAACACTGAAGCTTTCTTT	CASSVGDRRNTEAFF
TRBD1	TRBV6-5	TRBJ1-1	-	TGTGCCAGCAGCTTGGACAGGAAGGGTGAAGCTTTCTTT	CASSLDRKGEAFF
-	TRBV5-1	TRBJ1-2	few	TGCGCCAGCAGCTTGGGAGGCCCCTATGGCTACACCTTC	CASSLGGPYGYTF
-	TRBV4-1	TRBJ2-7	few	TGCGCCAGCAGCCAAGATCAGAGGGGGGGCTCCTACGAGCAGTACTTC	CASSQDQRGGSYEQYF
-	TRBV4-3	TRBJ2-3	few	TGCGCCAGCAGCCAAGCTCCGTCAGTATTAGATACGCAGTATTTT	CASSQAPSVLDTQYF
TRBD2	TRBV19	TRBJ2-1	-	TGTGCCAGTGCGGCTAGCGGGACGTCCTACAATGAGCAGTTCTTC	CASAASGTSYNEQFF
-	TRBV7-7	TRBJ2-7	-	TGTGCTAGCAGCCCCGGTCTAGCCAGTAAGCAGTACTTC	CASSPGLASKQYF
TRBD2	TRBV30	TRBJ2-5	few	TGTGCCTGTCTTCCGGGACTAGCTATAGAGACCCAGTACTTC	CACLPGLAIETQYF
-	TRBV11-3	TRBJ2-7	-	TGTGCCAGCAGCTTAGGGCGGATGTCGGCCGAGCAGTACTTC	CASSLGRMSAEQYF
-	TRBV28	TRBJ1-1	-	TGTGCCAGCAGTTCACAGATCCCGAACACTGAAGCTTTCTTT	CASSSQIPNTEAFF
TRBD1	TRBV30	TRBJ2-1	few	TGTGCCTGGACCCGACAGGGCCTGACTGAGCAGTTCTTC	CAWTRQGLTEQFF
-	TRBV5-4	TRBJ1-1	few	TGTGCCAGCAAAACGGGACTCCGGAACACTGAAGCTTTCTTT	CASKTGLRNTEAFF
-	TRBV2	TRBJ2-3	-	TGTGCCAGCAGTGAATTCGGGGATACGCAGTATTTT	CASSEFGDTQYF
-	TRBV6-1	TRBJ2-1	-	TGTGCCAGCAGAGGGACTCCTGAAGGCAATGAGCAGTTCTTC	CASRGTPEGNEQFF
-	TRBV11-2	TRBJ1-5	few	TGTGCCAGCAGCTGGGGGGGCGGCAATCAGCCCCAGCATTTT	CASSWGGGNQPQHF
-	TRBV5-4	TRBJ2-7	-	TGTGCCAGCAGCGCAGACAGTACGAACTCCTACGAGCAGTACTTC	CASSADSTNSYEQYF
TRBD2	TRBV30	TRBJ2-5	-	TGTGCCTGGAGTGTAATGGGGACTAGCGGGAGGTATACGGAGACCCAGTACTTC	CAWSVMGTSGRYTETQYF
-	TRBV19	TRBJ1-4	-	TGTGCCAGTAGGCTGGGTTCGGCGGCTAATGAAGGAAAACTGTTTTTT	CASRLGSAANEGKLFF
TRBD2	TRBV28	TRBJ2-1	-	TGTGCCAGCAGCGGACTAGCGGGATCCAACAATGAGCAGTTCTTC	CASSGLAGSNNEQFF
-	TRBV30	TRBJ2-4	few	TGTGCCTGGAGTGGTCAGGGGCCGGCCAAAAACATTCAGTACTTC	CAWSGQGPAKNIQYF
TRBD2	TRBV29-1	TRBJ2-1	few	TGCAGCGTTTGGAGCTTACTAGCGGACAATGAGCAGTTCTTC	CSVWSLLADNEQFF
-	TRBV11-2	TRBJ2-5	-	TGTGCCAGCAGCCTAGGGACACCGAAGGGCGCACAAGAGACCCAGTACTTC	CASSLGTPKGAQETQYF
TRBD2	TRBV30	TRBJ2-5	few	TGTGCCTGGAGTAGGACTAGCAGCGAGACCCAGTACTTC	CAWSRTSSETQYF
TRBD2	TRBV5-4	TRBJ2-7	-	TGTGCCAGCAGCCCAGGTGGGACTAGCGGGAGCTACGAGCAGTACTTC	CASSPGGTSGSYEQYF
TRBD2	TRBV7-9	TRBJ2-1	-	TGTGCCAGCAGCTACGGACTAGCGGGAGCGTTTGAGCAGTTCTTC	CASSYGLAGAFEQFF
-	TRBV14	TRBJ1-2	few	TGTGCCAGCAGCTTACAGGGCTATGGCTACACCTTC	CASSLQGYGYTF
TRBD2	TRBV29-1	TRBJ2-2	few	TGCAGCGTCCGACTAGCTACGAACACCGGGGAGCTGTTTTTT	CSVRLATNTGELFF
-	TRBV19	TRBJ2-1	-	TGTGCCAGTAGCGCCTCCCTATACAATGAGCAGTTCTTC	CASSASLYNEQFF